Listed here is a single T cell receptor (beta chain). Original processing notes: Counts of nucleated cells, estimated from reference gene primer amplification, were obtained. Here immunoSEQ multiplex PCR was the method, and the copy in TCRdb shows in-frame clones only, minus some. The V and J calls and clone size come from that table; D and trimming were worked out from the DNA. The table has roughly 18,000 clones, 70% to 85% seen once. These data belong to a study of blood T cell repertoires in COVID-19. Study details: Specimens from acute and convalescent COVID-19 originated in the United States, Italy and Spain.

The germline gives CDR1 SNHLY, CDR2 FYNNEI. This CDR3 contains 13 residues. The V end lost 7 bases, the J end lost 4 bases, and 14 bases lay between the germline ends. Sequencing was carried out using peripheral blood. The chain employs TRBV2 and TRBJ2-7; TRBD2 is a possible D gene (5 bases). The sequence was obtained from a human donor in a cohort sampled during active COVID-19. For the CDR3, the DNA is TGTGCCAGCACACCCCCTGAGGGATACGAGCAGTACTTC. This gives the protein CASTPPEGYEQYF.